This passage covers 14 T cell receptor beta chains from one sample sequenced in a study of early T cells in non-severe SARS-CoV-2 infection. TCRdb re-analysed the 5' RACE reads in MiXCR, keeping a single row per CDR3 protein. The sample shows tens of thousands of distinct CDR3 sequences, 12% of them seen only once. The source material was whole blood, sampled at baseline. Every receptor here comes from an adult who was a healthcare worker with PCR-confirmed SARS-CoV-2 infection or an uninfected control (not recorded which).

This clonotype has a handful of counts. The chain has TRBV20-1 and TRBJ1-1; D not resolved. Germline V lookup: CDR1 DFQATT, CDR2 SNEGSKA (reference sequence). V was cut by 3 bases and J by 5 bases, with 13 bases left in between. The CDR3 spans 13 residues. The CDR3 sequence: CSASWSGRTEAFF. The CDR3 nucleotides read TGCAGTGCTAGCTGGAGCGGGAGGACTGAAGCTTTCTTT.

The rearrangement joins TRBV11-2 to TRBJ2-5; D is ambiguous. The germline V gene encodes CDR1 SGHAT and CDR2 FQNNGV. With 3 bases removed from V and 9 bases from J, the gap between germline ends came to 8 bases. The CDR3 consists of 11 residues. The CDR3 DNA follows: TGTGCCAGCAGCTTGAGTGGGCCCCAGTACTTC. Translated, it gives CASSLSGPQYF.

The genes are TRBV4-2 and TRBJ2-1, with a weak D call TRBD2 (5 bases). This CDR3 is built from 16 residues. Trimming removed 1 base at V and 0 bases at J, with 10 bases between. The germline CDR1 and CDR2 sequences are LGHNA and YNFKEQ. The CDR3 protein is CASSQGRESSYNEQFF. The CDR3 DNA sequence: TGTGCCAGCAGCCAAGGTAGGGAGAGCTCCTACAATGAGCAGTTCTTC.

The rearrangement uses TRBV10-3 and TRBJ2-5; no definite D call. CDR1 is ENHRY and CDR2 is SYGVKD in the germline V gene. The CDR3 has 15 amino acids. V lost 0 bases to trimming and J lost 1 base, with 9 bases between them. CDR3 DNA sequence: TGTGCCATCAGTGAGTCGAGAGTTGGCCAAGAGACCCAGTACTTC. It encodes CAISESRVGQETQYF.

Written as DNA, the CDR3 is TGTGCCAGCTCACCAGTGGACGAGTGGCAGATGAACACAGATACGCAGTATTTT. This sequence encodes CASSPVDEWQMNTDTQYF. The chain is built from TRBV18 and TRBJ2-3, with unresolved D. This CDR3 comprises 18 residues. Germline V gene sequence: CDR1 KGHSH, CDR2 LQKENI. V lost 2 bases to trimming and J lost 2 bases, with 20 bases between them.

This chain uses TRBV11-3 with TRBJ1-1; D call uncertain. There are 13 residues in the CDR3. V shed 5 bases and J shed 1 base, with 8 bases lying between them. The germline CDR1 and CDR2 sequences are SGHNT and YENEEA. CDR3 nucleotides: TGTGCCAGCAGCCAACAGCGGAACACTGAAGCTTTCTTT. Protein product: CASSQQRNTEAFF.

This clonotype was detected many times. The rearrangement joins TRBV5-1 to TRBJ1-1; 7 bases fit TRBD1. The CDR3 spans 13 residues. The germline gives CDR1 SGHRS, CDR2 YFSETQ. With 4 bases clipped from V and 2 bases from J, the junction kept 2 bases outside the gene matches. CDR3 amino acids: CASSRTGNTEAFF. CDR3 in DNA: TGCGCCAGCAGCAGGACAGGAAACACTGAAGCTTTCTTT.

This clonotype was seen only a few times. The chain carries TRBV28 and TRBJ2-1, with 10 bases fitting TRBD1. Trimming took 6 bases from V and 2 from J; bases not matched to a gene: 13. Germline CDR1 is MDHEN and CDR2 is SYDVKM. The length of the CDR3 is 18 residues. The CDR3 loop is CASSPTGGTSGPYNEQFF. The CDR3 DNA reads TGTGCCAGCAGCCCGACAGGGGGCACCTCAGGGCCCTACAATGAGCAGTTCTTC.

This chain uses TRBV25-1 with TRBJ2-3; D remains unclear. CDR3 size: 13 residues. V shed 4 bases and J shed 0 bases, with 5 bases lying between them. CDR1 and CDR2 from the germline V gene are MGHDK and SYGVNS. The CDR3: CASSVDSTDTQYF. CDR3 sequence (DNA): TGTGCCAGCAGTGTAGATAGCACAGATACGCAGTATTTT.

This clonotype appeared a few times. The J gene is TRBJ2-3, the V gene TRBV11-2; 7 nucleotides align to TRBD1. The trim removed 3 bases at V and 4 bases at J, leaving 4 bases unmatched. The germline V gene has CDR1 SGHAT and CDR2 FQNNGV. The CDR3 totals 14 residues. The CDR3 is CASSFHRGADTQYF. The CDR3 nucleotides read TGTGCCAGCAGCTTTCACAGGGGCGCAGATACGCAGTATTTT.

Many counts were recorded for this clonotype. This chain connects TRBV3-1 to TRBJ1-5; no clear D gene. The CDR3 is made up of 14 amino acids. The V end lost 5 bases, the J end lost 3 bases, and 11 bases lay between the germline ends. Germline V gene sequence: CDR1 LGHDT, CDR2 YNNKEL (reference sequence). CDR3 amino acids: CASSDGHNNQPQHF. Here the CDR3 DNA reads TGTGCCAGCAGCGACGGTCACAACAATCAGCCCCAGCATTTT.

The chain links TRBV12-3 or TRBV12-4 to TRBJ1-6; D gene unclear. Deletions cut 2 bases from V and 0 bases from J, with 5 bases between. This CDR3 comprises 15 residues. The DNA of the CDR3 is TGTGCCAGCAGTTTACGCGGCTCCTATAATTCACCCCTCCACTTT. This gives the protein CASSLRGSYNSPLHF.

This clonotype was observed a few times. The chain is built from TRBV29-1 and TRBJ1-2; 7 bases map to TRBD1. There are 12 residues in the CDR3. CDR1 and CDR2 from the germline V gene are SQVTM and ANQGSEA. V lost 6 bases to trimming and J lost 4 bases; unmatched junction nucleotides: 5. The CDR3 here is CSVGNRGYGYTF. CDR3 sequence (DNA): TGCAGCGTGGGGAACAGGGGCTATGGCTACACCTTC.

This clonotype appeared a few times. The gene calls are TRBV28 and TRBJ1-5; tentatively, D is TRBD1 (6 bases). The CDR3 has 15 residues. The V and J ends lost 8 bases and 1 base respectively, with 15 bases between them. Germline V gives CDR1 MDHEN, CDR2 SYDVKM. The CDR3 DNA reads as TGTGCCAGCGGCGGGGGCAGGAGAAGCAATCAGCCCCAGCATTTT. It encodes CASGGGRRSNQPQHF.